One sample yielded the 4 T cell receptor beta chains listed below, sequenced in a study of cytomegalovirus exposure and HLA in healthy donors. The PCR ran on 60 Vbeta and 13 Jbeta primers. Some clones are missing from TCRdb's copy, which holds only in-frame ones; the method was immunoSEQ multiplex PCR. This sample yields about 180,000 clones, of which roughly 81% are seen a single time; roughly 5.2% belongs to the top ten. The specimen was PBMCs. These receptors were obtained from a woman between 18 and 29 years old in good health and CMV-seropositive.

This clone showed up just once. CDR3 protein: CASSNYEQYF. CDR3 nucleotide sequence: TGTGCCAGCAGCAACTACGAGCAGTACTTC. This rearrangement joins TRBV28 to TRBJ2-7; D is undetermined. The CDR3 has 10 residues. Trimming took 6 bases from V and 3 from J, leaving 3 bases between them. Germline CDR1 and CDR2: MDHEN and SYDVKM.

This clone has only a few counts. The chain links TRBV10-1 to TRBJ2-3; 13 nucleotides match TRBD2. The CDR3 is made up of 16 amino acids. Germline V lookup: CDR1 WNHNN, CDR2 SYGVQD (reference sequence). V was clipped by 5 bases and J by 3 bases; unmatched bases: 5. DNA for the CDR3: TGCGCCAGCAGTCATACTAGCGGGGGGGCAACAGATACGCAGTATTTT. Encoded protein: CASSHTSGGATDTQYF.

The genes are TRBV19 and TRBJ2-7; tentatively, D is TRBD1 (6 bases). Trimming took 8 bases from V and 2 from J, leaving 13 bases between them. Germline CDR1 and CDR2: LNHDA and SQIVND (reference sequence). The CDR3 has 13 residues. The CDR3 DNA sequence: TGTGCCAGTGCAGACAGGTTAACCTACGAGCAGTACTTC. Its translation: CASADRLTYEQYF.

This chain links TRBV7-6 with TRBJ2-1, with a weak D call TRBD1 (6 bases). Trimming left V 6 bases short and J 4 bases short, with 19 bases between. In germline, CDR1 is SGHVS, CDR2 FNYEAQ. This CDR3 contains 16 residues. The CDR3, as DNA: TGTGCCAGCAGTCAACAGGGACCCCATCGATACAATGAGCAGTTCTTC. It codes for CASSQQGPHRYNEQFF.